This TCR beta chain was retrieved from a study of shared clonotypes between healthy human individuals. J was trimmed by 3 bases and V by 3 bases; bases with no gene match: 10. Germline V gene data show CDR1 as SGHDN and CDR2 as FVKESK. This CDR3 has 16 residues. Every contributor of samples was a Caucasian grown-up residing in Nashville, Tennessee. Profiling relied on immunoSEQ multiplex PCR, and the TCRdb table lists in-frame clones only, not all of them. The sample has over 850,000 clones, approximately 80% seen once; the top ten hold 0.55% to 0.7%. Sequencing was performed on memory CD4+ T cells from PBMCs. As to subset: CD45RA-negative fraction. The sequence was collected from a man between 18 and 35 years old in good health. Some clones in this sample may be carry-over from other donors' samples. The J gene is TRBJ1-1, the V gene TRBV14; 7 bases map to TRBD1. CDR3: CASSQDKGQYHTEAFF. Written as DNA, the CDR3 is TGTGCCAGCAGCCAGGATAAGGGACAGTACCACACTGAAGCTTTCTTT.